The 25 T cell receptor beta chains below were found in one sample sequenced in a study of blood T cell repertoires in COVID-19. Method: immunoSEQ multiplex PCR; TCRdb's copy keeps in-frame clones and lacks some. This table holds around 220,000 clones, about 84% found once. The material sequenced was PBMCs or T cells enriched from blood (not recorded which). These receptors came from a woman between 35 and 50 years old with acute COVID-19.

This chain connects TRBV19 to TRBJ1-4; TRBD1 is a possible D gene (6 bases). V was clipped by 5 bases and J by 10 bases, with 17 bases between them. CDR3 size: 14 residues. Germline V gives CDR1 LNHDA, CDR2 SQIVND (reference sequence). The CDR3 nucleotides are TGTGCCAGTAGTTCTCAGGGGCCCTCGACAAAACTGTTTTTT. Its translation is CASSSQGPSTKLFF.

Of note for this clone: The CDR3 end shows no conserved phenylalanine or tryptophan, and so a read error is likely. Because the CDR3's place on the DNA is in doubt, the DNA is left out and the CDR3 is given as listed by TCRdb. The chain carries TRBV10-3 and TRBJ1-3. The CDR3 totals 8 residues, both ends included. Germline V lookup: CDR1 ENHRY, CDR2 SYGVKD. The CDR3 loop reads CAISDEEI.

The chain couples TRBV2 to TRBJ2-7; D may be TRBD2 (5 bases). CDR1 is SNHLY and CDR2 is FYNNEI in the germline V gene. The CDR3 loop spans 15 amino acids. The ends were cut back, 3 bases at V and 2 bases at J, with 14 bases in the middle. DNA for the CDR3: TGTGCCAGCAGTGACCTACTAGTCTTCCCCTACGAGCAGTACTTC. Its protein is CASSDLLVFPYEQYF.

Comment on this clone: This specimen includes other DNA sequences encoding the same CDR3. This rearrangement joins TRBV5-1 to TRBJ2-1, with TRBD2 identical over 11 bases. V lost 2 bases to trimming and J lost 2 bases; unmatched junction nucleotides: 0. There are 15 residues in the CDR3. Looked up from germline, CDR1 is SGHRS and CDR2 is YFSETQ. The CDR3 bases are TGCGCCAGCAGCTTTAGCGGGGGGGCCTACAATGAGCAGTTCTTC. Translated: CASSFSGGAYNEQFF.

The chain uses TRBV30 and TRBJ2-5; D might be TRBD2 (5 bases). Looked up from germline, CDR1 is GTSNPN and CDR2 is SVGIG (reference sequence). Between the trimmed V and J ends, which lost 0 bases and 2 bases, there was a span of 7 bases. The CDR3 sequence is 13 residues long. Here the CDR3 reads CAWSVRGQETQYF. DNA for the CDR3: TGTGCCTGGAGTGTACGCGGGCAAGAGACCCAGTACTTC.

The chain couples TRBV18 to TRBJ2-1; TRBD2 matches at 12 bases. Germline CDR1 KGHSH, CDR2 LQKENI. This CDR3 is 19 amino acids long. With 3 bases clipped from V and 0 bases from J, the junction kept 9 bases outside the gene matches. CDR3: CASSPRLAGAPSSYNEQFF. The CDR3 DNA follows: TGTGCCAGCTCACCCCGACTAGCGGGGGCTCCCAGCTCCTACAATGAGCAGTTCTTC. Combining the CDR3 with reference TRBV18 and TRBJ2-1 gives the whole variable domain NAGVMQNPRHLVRRRGQEARLRCSPMKGHSHVYWYRQLPEEGLKFMVYLQKENIIDESGMPKERFSAEFPKEGPSILRIQQVVRGDSAAYFCASSPRLAGAPSSYNEQFFGPGTRLTVL.

The chain carries TRBV7-8 and TRBJ2-7; 7 positions agree with TRBD1. From germline, CDR1 is SGHVS and CDR2 FQNEAQ. The ends lost 5 bases at V and 5 bases at J; junction bases unmatched: 9. The CDR3 is made up of 14 amino acids. The CDR3 is CASSIDRVLHEQYF. CDR3 in DNA: TGTGCCAGCAGCATCGACAGGGTTTTGCACGAGCAGTACTTC.

V is TRBV2 and J is TRBJ1-6; tentative D call: TRBD1 (5 bases). CDR1 SNHLY and CDR2 FYNNEI come from the germline V gene. This CDR3 contains 13 residues. Trimming shortened V by 8 bases and J by 9 bases, and 14 bases separated the two germline ends. CDR3 sequence: CASQGTTVSPLHF. The CDR3 DNA follows: TGTGCCAGCCAGGGCACGACAGTTTCACCCCTCCACTTT.

The rearrangement joins TRBV19 to TRBJ1-1; D unresolved. The CDR3 covers 13 residues. Germline assignment: CDR1 LNHDA and CDR2 SQIVND (reference sequence). Trimming removed 1 base at V and 8 bases at J, with 11 bases between. This CDR3 reads CASSIVSQFEAFF. In nucleotides, the CDR3 is TGTGCCAGTAGTATAGTAAGTCAGTTCGAAGCTTTCTTT.

The J gene is TRBJ1-2, the V gene TRBV7-2; D is perhaps TRBD1 (6 bases). This CDR3 contains 14 residues. Germline V lookup: CDR1 SGHTA, CDR2 FQGNSA. Trimming removed 3 bases at V and 4 bases at J, with 12 bases between. CDR3 sequence reads: CASSFGTSPYGYTF. Written as DNA, the CDR3 is TGTGCCAGCAGCTTCGGGACATCTCCCTATGGCTACACCTTC.

This sequence joins TRBV29-1 and TRBJ1-1; the D gene is possibly TRBD1 (5 bases). The germline CDR1 and CDR2 sequences are SQVTM and ANQGSEA. V lost 2 bases and J 4 bases, leaving 17 bases between the germline ends. This CDR3 has 15 amino acids. The CDR3 DNA reads as TGCAGCGTTGAATCGTTTACGGGGGGGGGCACTGAAGCTTTCTTT. Protein: CSVESFTGGGTEAFF. Full variable domain (remainder filled in from reference TRBV29-1 and TRBJ1-1): SAVISQKPSRDICQRGTSLTIQCQVDSQVTMMFWYRQQPGQSLTLIATANQGSEATYESGFVIDKFPISRPNLTFSTLTVSNMSPEDSSIYLCSVESFTGGGTEAFFGQGTRLTVV.

This rearrangement joins TRBV28 to TRBJ1-5; D not certain. The length of the CDR3 is 14 residues. Germline values: CDR1 MDHEN, CDR2 SYDVKM. Trimming stripped 3 bases from V and 1 base from J, with 7 bases between. The CDR3 region is CASSFQISNQPQHF. CDR3 bases: TGTGCCAGCAGTTTTCAGATCAGCAATCAGCCCCAGCATTTT.

This chain links TRBV4-3 with TRBJ1-6; 8 bases align to TRBD1. The trim removed 0 bases at V and 4 bases at J, leaving 14 bases unmatched. CDR1 is LGHNA and CDR2 is YSLEER in the germline V gene. The CDR3 covers 20 residues. The CDR3 DNA sequence: TGCGCCAGCAGCCAAGACCTAGTATTAGACAGGGGCCAATATAATTCACCCCTCCACTTT. It encodes CASSQDLVLDRGQYNSPLHF.

The V and J genes are TRBV28 and TRBJ1-5; D gene uncertain. Germline values: CDR1 MDHEN, CDR2 SYDVKM. The CDR3 is 12 residues long. Trimming cost V 6 bases and J 0 bases, with 3 bases left between them. The CDR3 loop is CASRLSNQPQHF. Here the CDR3 DNA reads TGTGCCAGCAGACTTAGCAATCAGCCCCAGCATTTT. Combining the CDR3 with reference TRBV28 and TRBJ1-5 gives the whole variable domain DVKVTQSSRYLVKRTGEKVFLECVQDMDHENMFWYRQDPGLGLRLIYFSYDVKMKEKGDIPEGYSVSREKKERFSLILESASTNQTSMYLCASRLSNQPQHFGDGTRLSIL.

The chain is built from TRBV4-3 and TRBJ1-1; D may be TRBD1 (5 bases). The CDR3 loop spans 15 amino acids. Trimming cost V 3 bases and J 6 bases, with 17 bases left between them. Germline values: CDR1 LGHNA, CDR2 YSLEER. The CDR3 coding sequence is TGCGCCAGCAGCCAGGCAGGAAGACAGCTCTCTGAAGCTTTCTTT. It specifies CASSQAGRQLSEAFF.

V usage is TRBV6-2 or TRBV6-3 and J usage is TRBJ2-1; TRBD2 agrees at 11 bases. V lost 6 bases, J lost 3 bases, and 4 bases stayed unmatched. Germline loops: CDR1 MNHEY, CDR2 SVGEGT. The CDR3 is made up of 15 amino acids. CDR3 residues: CASSPTSGSYNEQFF. CDR3 DNA: TGTGCCAGCAGCCCAACTAGCGGGAGCTACAATGAGCAGTTCTTC.

This rearrangement joins TRBV11-2 to TRBJ1-1, with 11 positions matching TRBD1. This CDR3 contains 17 residues. After removal of 1 base from V and 3 bases from J, the junction contained 7 bases not matched to a gene. CDR1 and CDR2 from the germline V gene are SGHAT and FQNNGV. CDR3 coding DNA: TGTGCCAGCAGCTTAGGTGTAATGGGACAGGGGGACACTGAAGCTTTCTTT. Its protein is CASSLGVMGQGDTEAFF.

CDR3 sequence reads: CASSVRGGDQETQYF. In DNA form, the CDR3 reads TGTGCCAGCAGCGTAAGAGGGGGTGATCAAGAGACCCAGTACTTC. The chain combines TRBV9 with TRBJ2-5; D perhaps matches TRBD1 (6 bases). V was clipped by 1 base and J by 2 bases, with 12 bases between them. CDR1 is SGDLS, CDR2 YYNGEE, per germline. The CDR3 contains 15 residues.

The chain couples TRBV4-2 to TRBJ2-1; TRBD2 agrees at 10 bases. Germline V gene lookup returns CDR1 LGHNA and CDR2 YNFKEQ. This CDR3 contains 14 residues. V shed 8 bases, J shed 0 bases, and the junction held 1 base outside the gene matches. CDR3 residues: CASRTSGSYNEQFF. CDR3 bases: TGTGCCAGCCGGACTAGCGGCTCCTACAATGAGCAGTTCTTC.

The V gene is TRBV6-6, the J gene TRBJ1-2, with 8 bases identical to TRBD1. V lost 5 bases and J lost 7; bases outside the gene matches: 18. CDR3 size: 17 residues. The V gene's germline CDR1 is MNHNY and CDR2 SVGAGI (reference sequence). CDR3 sequence (DNA): TGTGCCAGCAGTCTTACCACGACAGGGGCTCGTTTCGGTGGCTACACCTTC. Translated: CASSLTTTGARFGGYTF.

This chain uses TRBV7-9 with TRBJ1-2; 10 bases agree with TRBD1. V lost 6 bases, J lost 3 bases, and 10 bases stayed unmatched. The CDR3 runs to 16 residues. The V gene's germline CDR1 is SEHNR and CDR2 FQNEAQ (reference sequence). The CDR3 nucleotides are TGTGCCAGCAGTGAAAGCCGGGACAGGGGTTACTATGGCTACACCTTC. It codes for CASSESRDRGYYGYTF.

This clone was picked up one time. The chain joins TRBV6-5 to TRBJ1-2; perhaps TRBD1 as D (6 bases). Germline CDR1 and CDR2: MNHEY and SVGAGI. The ends were cut back, 0 bases at V and 0 bases at J, with 8 bases in the middle. The CDR3 consists of 15 residues. CDR3 nucleotides: TGTGCCAGCAGTTACTCGGCAGGGGCTAACTATGGCTACACCTTC. It encodes CASSYSAGANYGYTF.

The chain carries TRBV5-1 and TRBJ2-1; 11 nucleotides line up with TRBD2. There are 16 residues in the CDR3. With 0 bases clipped from V and 6 bases from J, the junction kept 5 bases outside the gene matches. Germline V gene sequence: CDR1 SGHRS, CDR2 YFSETQ. CDR3 nucleotide sequence: TGCGCCAGCAGCTTGGTAGGGACTAGCGGTTTCAATGAGCAGTTCTTC. Its translation is CASSLVGTSGFNEQFF.

The genes are TRBV3-1 (or the pseudogene TRBV3-2) and TRBJ2-5; 9 bases line up with TRBD1. Germline V gives CDR1 LGHDT, CDR2 YNNKEL (reference sequence). The V segment lost 4 bases and the J segment 4 bases; nucleotides outside the gene matches: 7. CDR3 length: 15 amino acids. The CDR3 coding sequence is TGTGCCAGCAGCCGAAGGACAGGGGAGTTAGAGACCCAGTACTTC. This encodes CASSRRTGELETQYF.

The chain employs TRBV30 and TRBJ1-5; perhaps TRBD1 as D (5 bases). Trimming shortened V by 5 bases and J by 3 bases, and 11 bases separated the two germline ends. Per the germline V gene, CDR1 is GTSNPN and CDR2 is SVGIG (reference sequence). The CDR3 is 13 residues long. The CDR3 nucleotides are TGTGCCTGGGGTGACAGTCACAATCAGCCCCAGCATTTT. This encodes CAWGDSHNQPQHF.